The entry that follows covers one T cell receptor (beta chain) sequence. This may arise from a read error, as a much more abundant clone is one base away. This sample was taken from a study of tumor-infiltrating lymphocytes in primary liver carcinoma. Synthesis of TCR beta cDNA was carried out from 450 to 500 ng total RNA with a constant-region primer. Libraries covering TCR beta were generated through three nested multiplex PCR rounds (using a slightly modified ARM-PCR). TRBV1-TRBV30 forward primers paired with a C-beta reverse primer were used in the first two PCR rounds, which ran approximately 10 cycles each. TCRdb recomputed calls from the multiplex PCR reads with MiXCR, one row per CDR3 protein. The sample has about 320,000 distinct CDR3 sequences, 65% seen once. This CDR3 contains 15 residues. Looked up from germline, CDR1 is SGHAT and CDR2 is FQNNGV. Blood RNA was derived from unsorted whole blood, and germline DNA was extracted too.

The specimen sequenced was peripheral blood. This receptor was taken from a man aged 35-49 years with primary liver carcinoma and hepatitis B virus infection. The chain has TRBV11-2 and TRBJ2-5; D unresolved. In DNA, the CDR3 is TGTACCAGCAGCTTAGAGAGAGAGCTGGCAGAGACCCAGTACTTC. This translates into CTSSLERELAETQYF.